This is a list of T cell receptor beta chains from one sample in a study of beta chain features in type 1 diabetes. This table comes from immunoSEQ multiplex PCR, and its TCRdb copy is limited to in-frame clones, with some not included. The repertoire has approximately 250,000 clones, about a tenth of them found once; the top ten carry around 0.017%. Sequencing was carried out using naive CD4+ T cells from blood. Source of these receptors: a man aged 30 to 45 with type 1 diabetes. CDR3s include the opening cysteine and the closing phenylalanine or tryptophan. The D gene is left open where the match is weak. Clone size is shown for a subset of rows, as once, few, many or a class of expanded clone.

clone_size	d_call	v_call	j_call	cdr3_nt	cdr3_aa
-	TRBD2	TRBV9	TRBJ2-5	TGTGCCAGCAGCCCCCGGACTAGCGGGGTAGAGACCCAGTACTTC	CASSPRTSGVETQYF
few	-	TRBV4-2	TRBJ1-2	TGTGCCAGCAGCCAAGATGAGGAGGAGACCTACTATGGCTACACCTTC	CASSQDEEETYYGYTF
-	TRBD2	TRBV7-2	TRBJ2-3	TGTGCCAGCAGCTTTGGGGGGGGCACAGATACGCAGTATTTT	CASSFGGGTDTQYF
few	TRBD1	TRBV6-1	TRBJ1-6	TGTGCCAGCAACTGGGACAGGGATTCACCCCTCCACTTT	CASNWDRDSPLHF
few	TRBD2	TRBV7-6	TRBJ2-5	TGTGCCAGCAGCCCGGGACTAGCGGTTCTCCAAGAGACCCAGTACTTC	CASSPGLAVLQETQYF
-	TRBD1	TRBV5-1	TRBJ2-7	TGCGCCAGCAGCTCGGGCTTGACAGGGACAAACGAGCAGTACTTC	CASSSGLTGTNEQYF
few	-	TRBV27	TRBJ1-2	TGTGCCAGCAGCAGAATGACAGCTAACTATGGCTACACCTTC	CASSRMTANYGYTF
-	TRBD2	TRBV4-2	TRBJ2-1	TGTGCCAGCAGCCCCCTTACGGGGGGGAACAATGAGCAGTTCTTC	CASSPLTGGNNEQFF
-	-	TRBV7-8	TRBJ1-3	TGTGCCAGCAGCCTGGGACTCTCTGGAAACACCATATATTTT	CASSLGLSGNTIYF
few	-	TRBV7-3	TRBJ2-7	TGTGCCAGCAGCTTAAGCGCTAGCGACTCCTACGAGCAGTACTTC	CASSLSASDSYEQYF
few	-	TRBV5-1	TRBJ2-7	TGCGCCAGCAGCTTGGCCAGGGACTACGAGCAGTACTTC	CASSLARDYEQYF
-	-	TRBV7-2	TRBJ2-1	TGTGCCAGCAGCCCAGGGACCTACAATGAGCAGTTCTTC	CASSPGTYNEQFF
-	TRBD2	TRBV5-1	TRBJ2-1	TGCGCCAGCAGCCCCCTAGCGGGGGATTACAATGAGCAGTTCTTC	CASSPLAGDYNEQFF
few	TRBD1	TRBV2	TRBJ1-6	TGTGCCAACTCCGGGACAGGGAATTCACCCCTCCACTTT	CANSGTGNSPLHF